The rows below give T cell receptor beta chains drawn from one sample of a study of cytomegalovirus exposure and HLA in healthy donors. Data came from immunoSEQ multiplex PCR; TCRdb stores just in-frame clones and leaves some out. Of 150,000 to 200,000 clones in the sample, roughly 88% were seen once. Sequences were obtained from PBMCs. The receptors here all came from a man over 45 in good health and CMV-seropositive. The CDR3 runs from the conserved cysteine through the conserved F or W. A D gene is named only where the DNA matches it firmly. Where a row states a size, it is once, few, many or the class of an expanded clone; other rows omit it.

d_call	clone_size	v_call	j_call	cdr3_nt	cdr3_aa
TRBD1	-	TRBV2	TRBJ1-1	TGTGCCAGCAGTGTATATCGGCAGGGGGCCACTGAAGCTTTCTTT	CASSVYRQGATEAFF
TRBD1	-	TRBV5-1	TRBJ1-4	TGCGCCAGCAGCACCAGGACAGGGGAATCTGAAAAACTGTTTTTT	CASSTRTGESEKLFF
TRBD1	-	TRBV5-5	TRBJ2-2	TGTGCCAGCAGCTCCCCCGACAGGGGGAACACCGGGGAGCTGTTTTTT	CASSSPDRGNTGELFF
TRBD1	few	TRBV7-2	TRBJ2-7	TGTGCCAGCAGCAGAGGGGGCCTCAGCTCCTACGAGCAGTACTTC	CASSRGGLSSYEQYF
-	-	TRBV19	TRBJ2-1	TGTGCCAGTAGTGTCCCGGGACTGATCAATGAGCAGTTCTTC	CASSVPGLINEQFF
-	once	TRBV2	TRBJ2-2	TGTGCCAGCAGTGAGAGGGACTCGGGTTACGGGGAGCTGTTTTTT	CASSERDSGYGELFF
TRBD1	-	TRBV2	TRBJ1-1	TGTGCCAGCAGTGGAGAAAAGGGGGCCGTGGACACTGAAGCTTTCTTT	CASSGEKGAVDTEAFF
-	-	TRBV5-8	TRBJ1-5	TGTGCCAGCAGCTTGGGAGCGGGTCAGCCCCAGCATTTT	CASSLGAGQPQHF
TRBD1	-	TRBV14	TRBJ1-6	TGTGCCAGCAGCCAACACAGGACAGGGTTTGTTTCCTATAATTCACCCCTCCACTTT	CASSQHRTGFVSYNSPLHF
-	-	TRBV15	TRBJ2-2	TGTGCCACCAGCAGAGATACAGTTTACGGGGAGCTGTTTTTT	CATSRDTVYGELFF